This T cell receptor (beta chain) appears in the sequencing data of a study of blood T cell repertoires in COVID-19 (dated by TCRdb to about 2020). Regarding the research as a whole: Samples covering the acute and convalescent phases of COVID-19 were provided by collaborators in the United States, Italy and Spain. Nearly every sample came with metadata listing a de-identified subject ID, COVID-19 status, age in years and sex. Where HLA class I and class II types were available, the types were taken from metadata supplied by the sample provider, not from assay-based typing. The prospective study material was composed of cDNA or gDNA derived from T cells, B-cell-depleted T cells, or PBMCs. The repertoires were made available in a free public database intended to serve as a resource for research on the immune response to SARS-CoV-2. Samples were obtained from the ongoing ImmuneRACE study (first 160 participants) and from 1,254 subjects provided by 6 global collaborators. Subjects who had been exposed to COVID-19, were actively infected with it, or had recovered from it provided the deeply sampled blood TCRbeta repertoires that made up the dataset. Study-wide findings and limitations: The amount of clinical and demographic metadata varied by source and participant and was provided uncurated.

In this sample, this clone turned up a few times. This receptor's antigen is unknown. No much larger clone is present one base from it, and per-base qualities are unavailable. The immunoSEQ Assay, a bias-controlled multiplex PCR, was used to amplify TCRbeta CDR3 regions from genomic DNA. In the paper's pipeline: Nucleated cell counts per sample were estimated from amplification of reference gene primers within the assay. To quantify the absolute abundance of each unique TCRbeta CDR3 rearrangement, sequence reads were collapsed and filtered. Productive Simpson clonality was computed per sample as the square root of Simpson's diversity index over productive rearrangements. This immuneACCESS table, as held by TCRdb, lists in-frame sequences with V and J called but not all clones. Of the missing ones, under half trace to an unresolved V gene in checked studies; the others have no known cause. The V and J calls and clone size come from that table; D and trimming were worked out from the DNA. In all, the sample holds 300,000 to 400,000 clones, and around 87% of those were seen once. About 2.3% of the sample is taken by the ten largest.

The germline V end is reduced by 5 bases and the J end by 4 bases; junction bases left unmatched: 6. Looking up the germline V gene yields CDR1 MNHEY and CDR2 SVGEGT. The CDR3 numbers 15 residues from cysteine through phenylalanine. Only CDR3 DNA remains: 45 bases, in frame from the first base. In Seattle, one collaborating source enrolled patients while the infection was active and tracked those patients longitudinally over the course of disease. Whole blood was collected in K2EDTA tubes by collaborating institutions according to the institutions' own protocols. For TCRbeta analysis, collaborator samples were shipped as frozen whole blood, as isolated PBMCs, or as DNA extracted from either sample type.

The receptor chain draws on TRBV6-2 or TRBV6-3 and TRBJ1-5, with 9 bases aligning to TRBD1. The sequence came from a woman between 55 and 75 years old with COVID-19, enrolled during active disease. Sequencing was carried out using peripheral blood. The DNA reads TGTGCCAGCAGTCTGACAGGGGGGGGAAATCAGCCCCAGCATTTT. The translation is CASSLTGGGNQPQHF.